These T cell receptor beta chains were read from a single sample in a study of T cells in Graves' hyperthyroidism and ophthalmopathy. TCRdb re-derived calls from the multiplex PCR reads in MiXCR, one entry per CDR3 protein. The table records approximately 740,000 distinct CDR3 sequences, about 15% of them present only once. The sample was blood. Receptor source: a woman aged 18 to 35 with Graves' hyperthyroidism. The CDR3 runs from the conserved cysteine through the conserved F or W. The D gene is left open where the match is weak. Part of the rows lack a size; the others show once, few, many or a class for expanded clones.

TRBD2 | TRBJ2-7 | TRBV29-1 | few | TGCAGCGTGGGGTCTAGCGGAGCCTACGAGCAGTACTTC | CSVGSSGAYEQYF
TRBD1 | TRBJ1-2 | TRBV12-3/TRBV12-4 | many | TGTGCCAGCAGTGCCGACAGGGGAGGGAACTATGGCTACACCTTC | CASSADRGGNYGYTF
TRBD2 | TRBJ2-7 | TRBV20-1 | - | TGCAGTGCTATTAGCGGGGGAAGTTTCGAGCAGTACTTC | CSAISGGSFEQYF
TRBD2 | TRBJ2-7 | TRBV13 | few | TGTGCCAGCAGTCGGCTGACTAGCGGGAGTGGGCACGAGCAGTACTTC | CASSRLTSGSGHEQYF
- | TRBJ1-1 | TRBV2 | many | TGTGCCAGCAGTGAACTACACACTGAAGCTTTCTTT | CASSELHTEAFF
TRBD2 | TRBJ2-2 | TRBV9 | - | TGTGCCAGCAGCCAGGGGGGACTAGCGGGAGCAGTCGACACCGGGGAGCTGTTTTTT | CASSQGGLAGAVDTGELFF
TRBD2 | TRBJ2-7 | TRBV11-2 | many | TGTGCCAGCAGCCCGCGACGCGGGGGGGAGTACGAGCAGTACTTC | CASSPRRGGEYEQYF
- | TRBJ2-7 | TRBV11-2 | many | TGTGCCAGCAGCAACCTATCCCTCGAGCAGTACTTC | CASSNLSLEQYF
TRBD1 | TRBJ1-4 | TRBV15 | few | TGTGCCACCAGCAGAGATACAGGACAGGGCACTTCAACTAATGAAAAACTGTTTTTT | CATSRDTGQGTSTNEKLFF
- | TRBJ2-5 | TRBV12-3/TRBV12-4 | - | TGTGCCAGCAGGATGACAGTCCAAGAGACCCAGTACTTC | CASRMTVQETQYF
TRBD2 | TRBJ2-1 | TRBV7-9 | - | TGTGCCAGCAGCTTGGGAGCGGGAGGATTAGGTGAGCAGTTCTTC | CASSLGAGGLGEQFF
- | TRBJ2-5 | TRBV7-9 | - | TGTGCCAGCTCCCCAGGTGTGCGGGAAGGAGAGACCCAGTACTTC | CASSPGVREGETQYF
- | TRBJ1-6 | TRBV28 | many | TGTGCCATTACGTCCCTGGGCTATAATTCACCCCTCCACTTT | CAITSLGYNSPLHF
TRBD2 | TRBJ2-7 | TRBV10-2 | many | TGCGCCAGCACCGGAGCCGGGAGGGCCTACGAGCAGTACTTC | CASTGAGRAYEQYF
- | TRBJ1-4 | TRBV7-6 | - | TGTGCCAGCAGCTTGGCGACAGGAGGGGGAAAACTGTTTTTT | CASSLATGGGKLFF
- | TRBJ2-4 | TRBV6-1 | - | TGTGCCAGCAGCCGGACAGAAACCAAAAACATTCAGTACTTC | CASSRTETKNIQYF
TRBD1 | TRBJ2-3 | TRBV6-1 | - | TGTGCCAGCAGTTCCCTCAGGGGGAATACGCAGTATTTT | CASSSLRGNTQYF
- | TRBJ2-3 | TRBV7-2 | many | TGTGCCAGCAGCTTATATTTGCGTACAGATACGCAGTATTTT | CASSLYLRTDTQYF
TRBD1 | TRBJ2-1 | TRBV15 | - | TGTGCCACCCGAGAGGGACAGGGTGATTCCGGTGAGCAGTTCTTC | CATREGQGDSGEQFF
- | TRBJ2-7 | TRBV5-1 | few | TGCGCCAGCAGCCCGGACCCGGCCTACTACGAGCAGTACTTC | CASSPDPAYYEQYF
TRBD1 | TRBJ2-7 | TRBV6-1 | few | TGTGCCAGCACCGAGCCCGGGACAGGGATATTAGGTGTCTACGAGCAGTACTTC | CASTEPGTGILGVYEQYF
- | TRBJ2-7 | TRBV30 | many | TGTGCCTGGGATGCGGGACTCGACTACGAGCAGTACTTC | CAWDAGLDYEQYF
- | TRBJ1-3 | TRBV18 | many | TGTGCCAGCTCACCACCGTGGCAGACAAACACCATATATTTT | CASSPPWQTNTIYF
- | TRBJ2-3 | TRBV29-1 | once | TGCAGCGTTGAAGATTCAAAGGGTTTCGCAGATACGCAGTATTTT | CSVEDSKGFADTQYF
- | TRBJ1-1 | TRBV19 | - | TGTGCCAGTATTGATACCGATTGGTATCGGAACACTGAAGCTTTCTTT | CASIDTDWYRNTEAFF
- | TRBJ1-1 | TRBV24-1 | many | TGTGCCACCAGTGATACCAGGGACGACGGGACTGAAGCTTTCTTT | CATSDTRDDGTEAFF
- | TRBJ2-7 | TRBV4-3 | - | TGCGCCAGCAGCCAAGATCGAAACCCCACCTACGAGCAGTACTTC | CASSQDRNPTYEQYF
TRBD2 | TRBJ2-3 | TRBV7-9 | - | TGTGCCAGCAGCTCGGGACTAGCGGTCGGAGGGCACACAGATACGCAGTATTTT | CASSSGLAVGGHTDTQYF
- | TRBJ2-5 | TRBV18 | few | TGTGCCAGCTCACCACCGCGGGACACCCTTCAAGAGACCCAGTACTTC | CASSPPRDTLQETQYF
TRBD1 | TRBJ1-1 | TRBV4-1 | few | TGCGCCAGCAGCCTTCCCCTCCCGGGACAGGTCTCGGGGGCTTTCTTT | CASSLPLPGQVSGAFF
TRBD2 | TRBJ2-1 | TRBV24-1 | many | TGTGCCACCAGTGATGCGCCGGGGACTAGCGGGAGTCATGAGCAGTTCTTC | CATSDAPGTSGSHEQFF
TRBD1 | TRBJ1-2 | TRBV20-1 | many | TGCAGTGCTAGAGCGGCGGACAGGGGGTGGCATGGCTACACCTTC | CSARAADRGWHGYTF
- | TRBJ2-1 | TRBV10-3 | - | TGTGCCATCTCTGAGGACAATGAGCAGTTCTTC | CAISEDNEQFF
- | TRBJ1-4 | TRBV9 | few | TGTGCCAGCAGCGTATCCCCGAAAGACGAAAAACTGTTTTTT | CASSVSPKDEKLFF
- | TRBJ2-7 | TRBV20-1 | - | TGCAGTGCCAGTGACTGGTACGAGCAGTACTTC | CSASDWYEQYF
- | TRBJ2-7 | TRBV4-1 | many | TGCGCCAGCACTCCCAGCCCCCAGATAACCTACGAGCAGTACTTC | CASTPSPQITYEQYF
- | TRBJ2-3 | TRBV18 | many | TGTGCCAGCTCACCCACCTACACAGATACGCAGTATTTT | CASSPTYTDTQYF
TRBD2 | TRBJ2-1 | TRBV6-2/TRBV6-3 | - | TGTGCCAGCCGTCCGAGCGGGAGCGCAAATGAGCAGTTCTTC | CASRPSGSANEQFF
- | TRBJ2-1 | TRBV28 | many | TGTGCCAGCATGTCTAGCGTTTACAATGAGCAGTTCTTC | CASMSSVYNEQFF
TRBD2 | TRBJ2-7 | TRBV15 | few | TGTGCCACCAGCAGAGCGACTAGCGGGACCTACGAGCAGTACTTC | CATSRATSGTYEQYF
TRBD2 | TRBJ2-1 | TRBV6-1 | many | TGTGCCAGCAGTACAGTACTAGCGGGAGGCTACAATGAGCAGTTCTTC | CASSTVLAGGYNEQFF
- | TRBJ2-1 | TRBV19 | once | TGTGCCAGTAGTGCGGACTGGGGGGATGAGCAGTTCTTC | CASSADWGDEQFF
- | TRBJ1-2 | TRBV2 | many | TGTGCCAGCAGTGAACAGGCGACCTATGGCTACACCTTC | CASSEQATYGYTF
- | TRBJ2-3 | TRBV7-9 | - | TGTGCCAGCAGCTCCCCTCCAGCGGGCGCGCAGTATTTT | CASSSPPAGAQYF
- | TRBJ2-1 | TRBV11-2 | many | TGTGCCAGCAGCCGAACAGGTGGTTCCTACAATGAGCAGTTCTTC | CASSRTGGSYNEQFF
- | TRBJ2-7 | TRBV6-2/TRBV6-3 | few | TGTGCCAGCAGGTCAGACAGGACCGCTGGTGAGCAGTACTTC | CASRSDRTAGEQYF
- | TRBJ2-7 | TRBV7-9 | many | TGTGCCAGCAGCCCGACCGCGGTCGAGCAGTACTTC | CASSPTAVEQYF
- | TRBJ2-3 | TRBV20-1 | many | TGCAGTGCTAGAGCCTTCCCAGATACGCAGTATTTT | CSARAFPDTQYF
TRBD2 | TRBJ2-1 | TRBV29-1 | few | TGCAGCGTTGTGTCGGGCGGGGGGCCCTACAATGAGCAGTTCTTC | CSVVSGGGPYNEQFF
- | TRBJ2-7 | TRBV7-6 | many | TGTGCCAGCAGCTTAGGGGGACCCAGGTCCTCCGAGCAGTACTTC | CASSLGGPRSSEQYF
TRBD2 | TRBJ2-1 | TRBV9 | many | TGTGCCAGCATTGGGCGCACTAGCGGGGGGGGTGGGGGCGATGAGCAGTTCTTC | CASIGRTSGGGGGDEQFF
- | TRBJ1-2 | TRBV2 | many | TGTGCCAGCAGTCCCCGGGAGGGACTGTTTAATGGCTACACCTTC | CASSPREGLFNGYTF
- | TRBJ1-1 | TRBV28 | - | TGTGCCAGCAGTTTTGCGGATAACCCAGGGGCTTTCTTT | CASSFADNPGAFF
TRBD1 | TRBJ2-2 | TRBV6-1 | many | TGTGCCAGCAGTGAACTGGGACAGATCGCCGGGGAGCTGTTTTTT | CASSELGQIAGELFF
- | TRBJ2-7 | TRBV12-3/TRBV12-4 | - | TGTGCCAGCAGCGTATTCCGCAGGGACGAGCAGTACTTC | CASSVFRRDEQYF
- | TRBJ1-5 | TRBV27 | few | TGTGCCAGCAGTTTATCGAGCACTCATCAGCCCCAGCATTTT | CASSLSSTHQPQHF